The source of this TCR beta chain is a study of blood T cell repertoires in COVID-19 (dated by TCRdb to 2018 to 2021). Study-level background: Samples from collaborators originated in the United States, Italy and Spain and spanned both the acute and convalescent phases of COVID-19. The prospective study material was composed of cDNA or gDNA derived from T cells, B-cell-depleted T cells, or PBMCs. The dataset comprised deeply sampled blood TCRbeta repertoires from subjects exposed to, actively infected with, or recovered from COVID-19. The repertoires were made available in a free public database intended to serve as a resource for research on the immune response to SARS-CoV-2. The samples were drawn from two sources: the first 160 participants of the ongoing ImmuneRACE study, and 1,000 to 1,500 subjects contributed by 6 global collaborators. A de-identified subject ID, COVID-19 status, age in years and sex were almost always included in the sample metadata. Where available, HLA class I and class II types were obtained from metadata supplied by the sample provider rather than from assay-based typing.

TCRbeta CDR3 regions were amplified from genomic DNA by means of the immunoSEQ Assay, a bias-controlled multiplex PCR. The original methods were these. The number of nucleated cells in each sample was estimated by amplification of reference gene primers within the assay. Sequence reads were collapsed and filtered to measure the absolute abundance of every unique TCRbeta CDR3 rearrangement. For each sample, productive Simpson clonality was calculated as the square root of Simpson's diversity index over productive rearrangements. TCRdb provides this immuneACCESS table in a form limited to in-frame rearrangements. Some clones are lacking; in checked studies, under half of them reflect an unresolved V gene, and why the rest are absent is not known. Clone size and the V and J calls come from that table; the DNA yielded D and trimming. A total of fewer than 200,000 clones appear in this sample, under 90% of them only once. The ten most abundant clones make up approximately 12% of the sample.

Participants in the prospective study were enrolled through a virtual design, were aged roughly 18 to 100 years, and lived in some 24 United States geographic areas. To assign participants to cohorts, the prospective study relied on clinical history that participants themselves reported in a screening survey and a study questionnaire. For ImmuneRACE Cohort 3, a participant was defined as recovered based on two consecutive negative NP/OP PCR tests, clearance by a healthcare professional, or resolution of symptoms. Each participant in the prospective study had whole blood, serum and a nasopharyngeal or oropharyngeal swab collected by mobile phlebotomists. Prospective study participants could optionally give additional blood draws and questionnaires over a roughly 2-month period. Prospective study blood samples were shipped either frozen or at room temperature before DNA extraction. Comments on this clone: Its antigen remains unidentified. Base quality data are lacking; no much larger clone is found one base away.

Broader findings and caveats from the paper: The quantity of clinical and demographic metadata differed by source and by participant and was supplied without curation.

Measured from the cysteine to the phenylalanine, the CDR3 is 16 residues long. Only CDR3 DNA remains: 48 bases, in frame from the first base. This receptor was identified in a man aged 50-59 years who had recovered from COVID-19. The source material was PBMCs or T cells enriched from blood (not recorded which). Here the chain combines TRBV21-1 and TRBJ2-3; TRBD2, as called in the table, went unchecked against the DNA. TRBV21-1 is an annotated pseudogene. In nucleotide form, the sequence is TGTGCCAGCAGCAATCAGCGGGGGGACTACTCAGATACGCAGTATTTT. This translates into CASSNQRGDYSDTQYF.